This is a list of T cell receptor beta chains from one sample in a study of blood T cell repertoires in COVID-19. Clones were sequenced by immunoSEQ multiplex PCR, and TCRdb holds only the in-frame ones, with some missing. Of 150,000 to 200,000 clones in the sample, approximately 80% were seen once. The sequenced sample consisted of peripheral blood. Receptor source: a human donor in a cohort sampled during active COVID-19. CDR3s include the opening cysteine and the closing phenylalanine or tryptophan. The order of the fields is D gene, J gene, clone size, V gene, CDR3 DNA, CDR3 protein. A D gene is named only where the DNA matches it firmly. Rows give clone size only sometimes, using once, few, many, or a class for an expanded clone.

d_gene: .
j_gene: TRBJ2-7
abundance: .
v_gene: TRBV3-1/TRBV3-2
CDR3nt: TGTGCCAGCAGCCACGGACACACCTACGAGCAGTACTTC
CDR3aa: CASSHGHTYEQYF

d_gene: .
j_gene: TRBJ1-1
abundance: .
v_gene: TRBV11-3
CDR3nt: TGTGCCAGCAGCTTAGGGGGACAAATGAACACTGAAGCTTTCTTT
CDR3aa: CASSLGGQMNTEAFF

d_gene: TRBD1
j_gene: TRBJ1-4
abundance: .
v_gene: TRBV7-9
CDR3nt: TGTGCCAGCAGCTTAATGGGACAGGATAATGAAAAACTGTTTTTT
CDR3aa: CASSLMGQDNEKLFF

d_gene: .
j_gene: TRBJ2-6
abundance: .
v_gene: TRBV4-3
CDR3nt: TGCGCCAGCAGCCAAGATCTGAGCGCTGGGGCCAACGTCCTGACTTTC
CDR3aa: CASSQDLSAGANVLTF

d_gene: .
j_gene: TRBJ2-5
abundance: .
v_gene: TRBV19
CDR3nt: TGTGCCAGTAGTACCCTCCCCTCGGAAGAGACCCAGTACTTC
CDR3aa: CASSTLPSEETQYF

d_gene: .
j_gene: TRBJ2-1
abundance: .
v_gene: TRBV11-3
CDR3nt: TGTGCCAGCAGCCTCCATACCGGGACAAACAATGAGCAGTTCTTC
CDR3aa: CASSLHTGTNNEQFF

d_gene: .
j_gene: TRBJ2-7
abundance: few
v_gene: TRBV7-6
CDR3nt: TGTGCCAGCAGCTTAGGACAGCACTACGAGCAGTACTTC
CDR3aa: CASSLGQHYEQYF

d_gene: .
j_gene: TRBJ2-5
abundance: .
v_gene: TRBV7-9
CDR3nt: TGTGCCAGCAGCTTAGCGCCCGGAGGGACCCAGTACTTC
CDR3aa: CASSLAPGGTQYF

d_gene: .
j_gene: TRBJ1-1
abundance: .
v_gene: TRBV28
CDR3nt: TGTGCCAGCAGTCCAGGTGGGGGCCTTGGGGACACTGAAGCTTTCTTT
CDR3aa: CASSPGGGLGDTEAFF

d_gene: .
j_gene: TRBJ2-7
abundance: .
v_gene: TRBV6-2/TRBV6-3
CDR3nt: TGTGCCAGCAGTTACGCGAGGGCGGGACCCTACGAGCAGTACTTC
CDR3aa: CASSYARAGPYEQYF

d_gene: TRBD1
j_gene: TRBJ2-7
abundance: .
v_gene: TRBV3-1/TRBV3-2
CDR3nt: TGTGCCAGCAGCCAAGCCCTACCGGGGACAGGGGGCTACGAGCAGTACTTC
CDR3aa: CASSQALPGTGGYEQYF

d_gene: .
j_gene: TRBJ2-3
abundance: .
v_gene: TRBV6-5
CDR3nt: TGTGCCAGCAGTTATGTAGGAGGCACAGATACGCAGTATTTT
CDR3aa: CASSYVGGTDTQYF

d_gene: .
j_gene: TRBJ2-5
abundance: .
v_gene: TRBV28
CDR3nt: TGTGCCAGCAGTTTCAGGATGGTCCAAGAGACCCAGTACTTC
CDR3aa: CASSFRMVQETQYF

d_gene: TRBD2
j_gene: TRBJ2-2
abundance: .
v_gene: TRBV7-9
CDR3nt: TGTGCCAGCTTGACTAGCGGCAACACCGGGGAGCTGTTTTTT
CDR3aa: CASLTSGNTGELFF

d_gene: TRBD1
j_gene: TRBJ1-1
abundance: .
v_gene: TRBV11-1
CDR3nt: TGTGCCAGCAGCCAGTCACGGGACAGCTTGAACACTGAAGCTTTCTTT
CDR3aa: CASSQSRDSLNTEAFF

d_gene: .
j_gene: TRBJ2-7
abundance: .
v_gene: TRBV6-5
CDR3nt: TGTGCCAGCAGTTACGGAGGTTTGGGGTACGAGCAGTACTTC
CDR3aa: CASSYGGLGYEQYF

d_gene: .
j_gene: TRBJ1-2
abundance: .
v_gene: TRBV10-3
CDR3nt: TGTGCCATCAGTGAATCGGGGGACGGCTATGGCTACACCTTC
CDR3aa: CAISESGDGYGYTF

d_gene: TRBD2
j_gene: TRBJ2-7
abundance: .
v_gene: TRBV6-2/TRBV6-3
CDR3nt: TGTGCCAGCAGTTACCCCCCCAGGACTAGCGGCGAGCAGTACTTC
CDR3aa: CASSYPPRTSGEQYF

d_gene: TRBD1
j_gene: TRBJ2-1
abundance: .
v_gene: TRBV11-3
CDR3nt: TGTGCCAGCAGCATAGGACAGGGGTACTTCAATGAGCAGTTCTTC
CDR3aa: CASSIGQGYFNEQFF

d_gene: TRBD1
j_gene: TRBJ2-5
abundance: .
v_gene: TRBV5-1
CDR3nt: TGCGCCAGCAGCCTCCACAGGGGAGAGACCCAGTACTTC
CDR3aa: CASSLHRGETQYF

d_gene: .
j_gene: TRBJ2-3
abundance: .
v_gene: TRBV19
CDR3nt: TGTGCCAGTAGTATTTTCAGGGAAGATACGCAGTATTTT
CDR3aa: CASSIFREDTQYF

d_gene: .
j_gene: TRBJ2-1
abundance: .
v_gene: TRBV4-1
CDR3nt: TGCGCCAGCAGCCAAGAGTTAGTAGCCTACAATGAGCAGTTCTTC
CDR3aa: CASSQELVAYNEQFF

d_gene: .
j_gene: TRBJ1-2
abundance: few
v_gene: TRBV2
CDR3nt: TGTGCCAGCAGTCCGACACAAAACTATGGCTACACCTTC
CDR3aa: CASSPTQNYGYTF

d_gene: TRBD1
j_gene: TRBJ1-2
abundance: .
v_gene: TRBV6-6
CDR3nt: TGTGCCAGCAGTTACTCCACAGGGGGGGCCTATGGCTACACCTTC
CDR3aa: CASSYSTGGAYGYTF

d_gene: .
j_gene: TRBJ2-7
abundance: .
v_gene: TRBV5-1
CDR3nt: TGCGCCAGCAGCTTGGTTTACACCTACGAGCAGTACTTC
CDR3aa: CASSLVYTYEQYF

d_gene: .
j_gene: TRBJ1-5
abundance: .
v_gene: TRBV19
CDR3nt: TGTGCCAGTAGTATAGATGCCGGGACACTCAATCAGCCCCAGCATTTT
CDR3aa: CASSIDAGTLNQPQHF

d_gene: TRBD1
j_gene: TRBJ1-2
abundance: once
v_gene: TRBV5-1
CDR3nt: TGCGCCAGCAGCTTGGAGGGGGACAGATACGGCTACACCTTC
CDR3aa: CASSLEGDRYGYTF

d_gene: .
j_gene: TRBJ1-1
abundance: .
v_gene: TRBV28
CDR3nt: TGTGCCAGCAGTTTAGGGGGCTTCAACACTGAAGCTTTCTTT
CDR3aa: CASSLGGFNTEAFF

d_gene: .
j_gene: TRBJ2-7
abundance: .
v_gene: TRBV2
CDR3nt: TGTGCCAGCAGTGACAGGGTCAACCACTACGAGCAGTACTTC
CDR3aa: CASSDRVNHYEQYF

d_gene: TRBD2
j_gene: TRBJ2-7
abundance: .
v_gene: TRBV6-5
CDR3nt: TGTGCCAGCAGGGCCGGGACTAGCTACGAGCAGTACTTC
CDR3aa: CASRAGTSYEQYF

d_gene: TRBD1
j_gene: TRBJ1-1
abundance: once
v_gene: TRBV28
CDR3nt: TGTGCCAGCACCCGGACAGGGCCCATGAACACTGAAGCTTTCTTT
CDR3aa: CASTRTGPMNTEAFF

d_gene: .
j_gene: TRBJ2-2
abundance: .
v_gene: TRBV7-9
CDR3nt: TGTGCCAGCAGCTTGGAGGCCGGGGAGCTGTTTTTT
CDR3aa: CASSLEAGELFF

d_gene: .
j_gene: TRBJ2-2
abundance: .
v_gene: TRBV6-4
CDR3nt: TGTGCCAGCAGTCCCCAGGGAACCGGGGAGCTGTTTTTT
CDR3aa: CASSPQGTGELFF

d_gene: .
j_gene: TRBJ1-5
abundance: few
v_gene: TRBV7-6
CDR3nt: TGTGCCAGCAGCCAACCTGGAGCCACAGGGCCCCAGCATTTT
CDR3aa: CASSQPGATGPQHF

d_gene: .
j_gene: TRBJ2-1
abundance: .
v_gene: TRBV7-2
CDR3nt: TGTGCCAGCAGCTTAGTATCGGGAGTTAATGAGCAGTTCTTC
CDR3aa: CASSLVSGVNEQFF

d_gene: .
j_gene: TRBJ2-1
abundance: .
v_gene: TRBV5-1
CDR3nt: TGCGCCAGCAGCCCGGGAGCGGGCATGTACAATGAGCAGTTCTTC
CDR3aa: CASSPGAGMYNEQFF

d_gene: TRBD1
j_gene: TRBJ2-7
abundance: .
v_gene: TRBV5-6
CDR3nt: TGTGCCAGCAGCTTCTACGGGACAGAATCCTACGAGCAGTACTTC
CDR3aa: CASSFYGTESYEQYF

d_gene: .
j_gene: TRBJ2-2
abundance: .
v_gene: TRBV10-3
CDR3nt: TGTGCCATCAGTGAGTCAGAGACATCGAACACCGGGGAGCTGTTTTTT
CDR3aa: CAISESETSNTGELFF

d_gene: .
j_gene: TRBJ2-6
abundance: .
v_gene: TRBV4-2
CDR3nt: TGTGCCAGCAGCCCCAGTCCCTCTGGGGCCAACGTCCTGACTTTC
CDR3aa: CASSPSPSGANVLTF

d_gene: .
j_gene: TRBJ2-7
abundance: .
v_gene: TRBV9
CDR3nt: TGTGCCAGCAGCCCAGGTTTCGACTCCTACGAGCAGTACTTC
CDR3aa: CASSPGFDSYEQYF

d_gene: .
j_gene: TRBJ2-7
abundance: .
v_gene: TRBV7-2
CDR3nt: TGTGCCAGCAGCTTGACTCGTTTCGAGCAGTACTTC
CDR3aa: CASSLTRFEQYF

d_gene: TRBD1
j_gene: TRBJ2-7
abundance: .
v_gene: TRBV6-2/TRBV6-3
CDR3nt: TGTGCCAGCAGTTACGTCCCGGACAGGGGTTACGAGCAGTACTTC
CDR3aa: CASSYVPDRGYEQYF

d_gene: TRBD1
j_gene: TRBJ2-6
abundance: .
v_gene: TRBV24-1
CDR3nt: TGTGCCACCAGTGAAGGGGACAGGGAATCTGGGGCCAACGTCCTGACTTTC
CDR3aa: CATSEGDRESGANVLTF

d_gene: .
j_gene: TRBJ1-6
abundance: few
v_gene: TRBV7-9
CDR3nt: TGTGCCAGCAGTCCCGGGACTCCCAGGGATTCACCCCTCCACTTT
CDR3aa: CASSPGTPRDSPLHF

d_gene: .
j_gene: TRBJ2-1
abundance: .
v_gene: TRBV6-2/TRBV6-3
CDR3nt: TGTGCCAGCAGTTATAGGGGGAACTACAATGAGCAGTTCTTC
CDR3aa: CASSYRGNYNEQFF

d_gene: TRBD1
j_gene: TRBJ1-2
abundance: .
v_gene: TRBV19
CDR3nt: TGTGCCAGCGCTACAGGGGAATATGGCTACACCTTC
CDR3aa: CASATGEYGYTF

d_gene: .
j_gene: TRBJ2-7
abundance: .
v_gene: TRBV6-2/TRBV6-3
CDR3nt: TGTGCCAGCAGTTGGGGCCCAAAGGGATCCACCTACGAGCAGTACTTC
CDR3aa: CASSWGPKGSTYEQYF

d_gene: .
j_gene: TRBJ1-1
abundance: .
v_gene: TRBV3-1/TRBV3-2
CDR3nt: TGTGCCAGCAGCCTGAAACAGGACAGTCCTGAAGCTTTCTTT
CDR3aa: CASSLKQDSPEAFF

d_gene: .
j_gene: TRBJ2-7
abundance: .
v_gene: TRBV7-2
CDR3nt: TGTGCCAGCAGCTGGGGGGTCGAGGACGAGCAGTACTTC
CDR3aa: CASSWGVEDEQYF

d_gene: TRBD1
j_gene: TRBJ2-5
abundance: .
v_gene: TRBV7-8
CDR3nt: TGTGCCAGCAGCCCAGGACAGGGGCAAGGGGAGACCCAGTACTTC
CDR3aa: CASSPGQGQGETQYF

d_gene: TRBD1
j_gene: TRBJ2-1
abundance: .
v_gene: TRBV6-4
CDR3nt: TGTGCCAGCAGTACCACAGGGGAAAACAATGAGCAGTTCTTC
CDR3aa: CASSTTGENNEQFF

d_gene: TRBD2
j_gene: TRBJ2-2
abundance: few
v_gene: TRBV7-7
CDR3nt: TGTGCTAGCAGCTTAGCGGGACAGAACACCGGGGAGCTGTTTTTT
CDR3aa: CASSLAGQNTGELFF

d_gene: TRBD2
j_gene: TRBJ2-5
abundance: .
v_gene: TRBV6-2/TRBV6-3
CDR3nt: TGTGCCAGCAGTTACTCGGTCGGGGGGAGGGAGACCCAGTACTTC
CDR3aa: CASSYSVGGRETQYF